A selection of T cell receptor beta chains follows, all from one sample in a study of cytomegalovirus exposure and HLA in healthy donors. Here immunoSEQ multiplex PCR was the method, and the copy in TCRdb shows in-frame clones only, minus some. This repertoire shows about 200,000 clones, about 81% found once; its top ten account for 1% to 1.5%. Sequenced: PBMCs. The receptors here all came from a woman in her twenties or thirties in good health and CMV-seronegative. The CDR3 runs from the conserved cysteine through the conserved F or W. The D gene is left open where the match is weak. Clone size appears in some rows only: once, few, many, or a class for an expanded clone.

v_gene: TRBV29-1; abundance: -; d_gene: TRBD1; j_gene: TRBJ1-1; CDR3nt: TGCAGCGTCGCCGTGGGACAGAGTAACACTGAAGCTTTCTTT; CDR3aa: CSVAVGQSNTEAFF
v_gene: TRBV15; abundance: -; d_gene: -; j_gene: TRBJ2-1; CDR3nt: TGTGCCACCAGATCCACGAGGAGCTCCTACAATGAGCAGTTCTTC; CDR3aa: CATRSTRSSYNEQFF
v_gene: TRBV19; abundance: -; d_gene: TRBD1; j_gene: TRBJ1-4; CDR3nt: TGTGCCAGTAGTCTCCGAAACAGGGGGCGGGAAAAACTGTTTTTT; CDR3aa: CASSLRNRGREKLFF
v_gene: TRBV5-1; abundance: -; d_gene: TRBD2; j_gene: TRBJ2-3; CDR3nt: TGCGCCAGCAGGGCTGGGACTAGCGGAAGCTATACGCAGTATTTT; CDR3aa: CASRAGTSGSYTQYF
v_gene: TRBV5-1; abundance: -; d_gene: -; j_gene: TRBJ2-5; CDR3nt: TGCGCCAGCAGCTTACGCAGAATGTACCAAGAGACCCAGTACTTC; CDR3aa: CASSLRRMYQETQYF
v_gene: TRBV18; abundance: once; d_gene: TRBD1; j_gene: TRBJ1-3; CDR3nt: TGTGCCAGCTCACCAGGGACAGAAGGAAACACCATATATTTT; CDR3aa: CASSPGTEGNTIYF
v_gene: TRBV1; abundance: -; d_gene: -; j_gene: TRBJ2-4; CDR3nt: TGCACCAGCAGCCAAGCCCCCGGGAGTAGGAGGGCCAAAAACATTCAGTACTTC; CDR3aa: CTSSQAPGSRRAKNIQYF
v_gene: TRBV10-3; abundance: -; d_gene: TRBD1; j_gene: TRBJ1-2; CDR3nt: TGTGCCATCAGTAATACCGAACAGGGGGCGGACTATGGCTACACCTTC; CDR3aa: CAISNTEQGADYGYTF
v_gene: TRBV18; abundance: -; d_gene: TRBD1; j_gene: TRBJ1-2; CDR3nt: TGTGCCAGCTCACCTAAAGACAGGGGCCGTGGCTACACCTTC; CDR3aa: CASSPKDRGRGYTF
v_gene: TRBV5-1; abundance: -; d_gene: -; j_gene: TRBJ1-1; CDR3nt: TGCGCCAGCAGCTTGGGACAGCTCTACACTGAAGCTTTCTTT; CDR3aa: CASSLGQLYTEAFF
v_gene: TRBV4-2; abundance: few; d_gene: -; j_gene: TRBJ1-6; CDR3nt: TGTGCCAGCAGCCAAGCATGGCACTATAATTCACCCCTCCACTTT; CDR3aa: CASSQAWHYNSPLHF
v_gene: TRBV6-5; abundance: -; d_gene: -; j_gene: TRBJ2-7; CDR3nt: TGTGCCAGCAGCCCATCGGGGACAAGCTCCTACGAGCAGTACTTC; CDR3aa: CASSPSGTSSYEQYF
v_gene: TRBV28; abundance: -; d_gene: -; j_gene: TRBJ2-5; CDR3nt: TGTGCCAGCAGCTCCCCCGGGACAAGCTATAGGGAGACCCAGTACTTC; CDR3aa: CASSSPGTSYRETQYF
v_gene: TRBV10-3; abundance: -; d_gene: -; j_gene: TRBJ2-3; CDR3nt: TGTGCCATCAGTGGCTCGGGATTCACAGATACGCAGTATTTT; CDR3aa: CAISGSGFTDTQYF
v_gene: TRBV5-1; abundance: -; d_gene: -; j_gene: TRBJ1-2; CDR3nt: TGCGCCAGCAGCTTGGTTCTGGCGGTTGGGGGCTACACCTTC; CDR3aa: CASSLVLAVGGYTF
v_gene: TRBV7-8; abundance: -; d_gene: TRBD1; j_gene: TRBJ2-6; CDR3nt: TGTGCCAGCAGCTCAGCCGGGACAGCGTTCTCTGGGGCCAACGTCCTGACTTTC; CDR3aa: CASSSAGTAFSGANVLTF
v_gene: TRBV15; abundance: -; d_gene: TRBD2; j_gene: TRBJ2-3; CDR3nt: TGTGCCACCAGCAGGGCGCTAGCGGGTCTATCAGATACGCAGTATTTT; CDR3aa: CATSRALAGLSDTQYF
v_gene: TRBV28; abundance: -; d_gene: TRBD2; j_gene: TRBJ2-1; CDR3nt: TGTGCCAGCCACCCGGGACTAGGATTAACGTTCTTC; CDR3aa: CASHPGLGLTFF
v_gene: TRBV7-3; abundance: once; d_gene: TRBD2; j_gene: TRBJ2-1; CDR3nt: TGTGCCAGCAGCTCGGGACTAGCGCACTACAATGAGCAGTTCTTC; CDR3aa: CASSSGLAHYNEQFF
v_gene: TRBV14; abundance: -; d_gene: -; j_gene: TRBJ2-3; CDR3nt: TGTGCCAGCAGCCAAGATCGGCGGGCGTCAGATACGCAGTATTTT; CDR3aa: CASSQDRRASDTQYF
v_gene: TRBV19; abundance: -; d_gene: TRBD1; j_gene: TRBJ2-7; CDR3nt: TGTGCCAGTAGTATCGGACAGGGGAATTACGAGCAGTACTTC; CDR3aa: CASSIGQGNYEQYF
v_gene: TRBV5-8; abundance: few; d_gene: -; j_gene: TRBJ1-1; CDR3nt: TGTGCCAGCAGCTTAAACCAGGGGCTGAACACTGAAGCTTTCTTT; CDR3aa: CASSLNQGLNTEAFF
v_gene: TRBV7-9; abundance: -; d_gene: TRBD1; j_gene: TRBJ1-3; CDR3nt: TGTGCCAGCAGCTTTACAGGGGTATCTGGAAACACCATATATTTT; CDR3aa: CASSFTGVSGNTIYF
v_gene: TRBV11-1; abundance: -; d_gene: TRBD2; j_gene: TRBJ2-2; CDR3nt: TGTGCCAGCAGCCTTCTAGCGGGGACGAACACCGGGGAGCTGTTTTTT; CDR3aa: CASSLLAGTNTGELFF
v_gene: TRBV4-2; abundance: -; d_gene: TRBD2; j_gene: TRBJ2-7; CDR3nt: TGTGCCAGCAGCCAACTAGCGGGAGGCAAATACGAGCAGTACTTC; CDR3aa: CASSQLAGGKYEQYF
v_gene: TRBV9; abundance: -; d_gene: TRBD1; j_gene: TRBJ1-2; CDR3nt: TGTGCCAGCAGCGCCGCCCCCGGGACAGGGGAGGGAGGCTACACCTTC; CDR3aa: CASSAAPGTGEGGYTF
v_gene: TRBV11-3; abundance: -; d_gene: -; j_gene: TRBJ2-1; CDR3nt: TGTGCCAGCAGCTTAGTGGGGGCAGACGGGGATTACAATGAGCAGTTCTTC; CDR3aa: CASSLVGADGDYNEQFF